The clone carrying this T cell receptor beta chain was found a few times. Its antigen remains unidentified. Individuals with alopecia areata gave both lesional scalp punch biopsies and peripheral blood for collection. These data belong to a study of CD8+ T cells in alopecia areata. Study summary: Treated patients were dosed with oral tofacitinib, taking 5 to 10 mg twice daily. Whole-study findings and limits: TCRs were shared less clearly across patients than in mice, possibly for HLA-related reasons. Sequenced scalp T cells also include alphabeta T cells resident in normal skin.

RNA extraction was followed by reverse transcription into cDNA, which acted as the sequencing template. The assay was immunoSEQ multiplex PCR, and TCRdb's table has in-frame clones only and misses some. The sample lists around 61,000 clones, about 45% occurring once. Germline lookup yields CDR1 SQVTM and CDR2 ANQGSEA. This CDR3 is built from 16 residues. The junction had 9 bases not matched to a gene; V was cut back by 1 base and J by 2 bases. This receptor was taken from a human donor with alopecia areata. The sequences come from CD8+ T cells sorted from blood, collected at week 0. The chain joins TRBV29-1 to TRBJ2-7; TRBD2 agrees at 9 bases. The CDR3 bases are TGCAGCGTTGAAGCTCCGGGACTAGCCCAAACCTACGAGCAGTACTTC. Protein sequence: CSVEAPGLAQTYEQYF.